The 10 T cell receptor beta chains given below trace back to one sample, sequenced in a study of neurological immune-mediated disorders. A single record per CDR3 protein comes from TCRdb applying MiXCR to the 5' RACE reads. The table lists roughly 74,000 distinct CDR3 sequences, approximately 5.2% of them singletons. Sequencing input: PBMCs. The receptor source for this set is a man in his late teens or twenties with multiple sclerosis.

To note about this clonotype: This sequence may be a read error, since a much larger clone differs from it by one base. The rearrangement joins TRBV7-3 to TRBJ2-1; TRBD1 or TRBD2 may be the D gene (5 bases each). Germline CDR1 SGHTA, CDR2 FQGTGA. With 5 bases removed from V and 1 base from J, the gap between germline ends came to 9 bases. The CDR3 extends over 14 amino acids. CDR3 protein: CASSQWGSYNEQFF. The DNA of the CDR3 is TGTGCCAGCAGCCAGTGGGGGTCCTACAATGAGCAGTTCTTC.

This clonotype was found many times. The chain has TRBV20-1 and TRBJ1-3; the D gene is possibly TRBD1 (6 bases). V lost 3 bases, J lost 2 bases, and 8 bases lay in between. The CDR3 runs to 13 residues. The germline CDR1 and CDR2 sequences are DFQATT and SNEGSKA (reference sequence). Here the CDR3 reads CSASRGPGNTIYF. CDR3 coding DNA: TGCAGTGCTAGCAGGGGCCCTGGAAACACCATATATTTT.

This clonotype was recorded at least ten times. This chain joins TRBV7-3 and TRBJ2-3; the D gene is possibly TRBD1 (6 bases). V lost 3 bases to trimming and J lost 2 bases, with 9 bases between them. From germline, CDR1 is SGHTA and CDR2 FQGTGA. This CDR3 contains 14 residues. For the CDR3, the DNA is TGTGCCAGCAGCTTGGGACAAAACACAGATACGCAGTATTTT. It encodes CASSLGQNTDTQYF.

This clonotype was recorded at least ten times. As DNA, the CDR3 is TGCAGTGCTAGAGAGTCGGGAAGGGCCGGGAATTCACCCCTCCACTTT. The encoded protein is CSARESGRAGNSPLHF. The chain joins TRBV20-1 to TRBJ1-6; D remains ambiguous. Trimming pared 0 bases from V and 7 bases from J, leaving 16 bases between. The CDR3 contains 16 residues. CDR1 and CDR2 from the germline V gene are DFQATT and SNEGSKA (reference sequence).

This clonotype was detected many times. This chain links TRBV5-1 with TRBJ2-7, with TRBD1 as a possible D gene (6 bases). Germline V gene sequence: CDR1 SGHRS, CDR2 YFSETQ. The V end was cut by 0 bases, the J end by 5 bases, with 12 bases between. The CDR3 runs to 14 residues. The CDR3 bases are TGCGCCAGCAGCTTGGGAACACAGGGAGACGAGCAGTACTTC. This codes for CASSLGTQGDEQYF.

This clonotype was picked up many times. The CDR3 sequence: CASSFGAGTEAFF. CDR3 sequence (DNA): TGTGCCAGCAGTTTTGGTGCAGGCACTGAAGCTTTCTTT. The gene calls are TRBV12-3 or TRBV12-4 and TRBJ1-1, with D hard to call. CDR3 size: 13 residues. V lost 3 bases and J lost 4, with 9 bases in between.

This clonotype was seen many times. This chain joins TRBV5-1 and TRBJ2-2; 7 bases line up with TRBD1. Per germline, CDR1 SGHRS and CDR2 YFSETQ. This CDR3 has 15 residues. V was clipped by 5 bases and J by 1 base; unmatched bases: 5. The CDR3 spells CASRNGQENTGELFF. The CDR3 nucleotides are TGCGCCAGCAGAAATGGACAGGAGAACACCGGGGAGCTGTTTTTT.

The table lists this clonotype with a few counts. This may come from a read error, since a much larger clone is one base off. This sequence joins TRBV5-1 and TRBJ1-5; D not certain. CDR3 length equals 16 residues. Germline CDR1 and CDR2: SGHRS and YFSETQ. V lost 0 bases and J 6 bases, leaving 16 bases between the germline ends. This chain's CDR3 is CASSLAKGGNSQPQHF. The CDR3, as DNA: TGCGCCAGCAGCTTGGCCAAAGGAGGGAACAGTCAGCCCCAGCATTTT.

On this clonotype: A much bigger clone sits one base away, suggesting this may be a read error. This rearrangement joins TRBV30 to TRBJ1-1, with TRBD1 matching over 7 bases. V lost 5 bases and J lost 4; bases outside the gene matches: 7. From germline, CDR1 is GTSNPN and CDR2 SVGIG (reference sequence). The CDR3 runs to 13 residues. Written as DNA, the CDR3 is TGTGCCTGGGCGGGAAAGGGGGCCACTGAAGCTTTCTTT. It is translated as CAWAGKGATEAFF.

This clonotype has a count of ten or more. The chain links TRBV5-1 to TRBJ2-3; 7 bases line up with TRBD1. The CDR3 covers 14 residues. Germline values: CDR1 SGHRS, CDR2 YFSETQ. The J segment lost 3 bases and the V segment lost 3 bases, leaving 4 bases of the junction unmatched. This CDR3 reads CASSYGQDTDTQYF. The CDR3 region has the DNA TGCGCCAGCAGCTACGGACAGGATACAGATACGCAGTATTTT.